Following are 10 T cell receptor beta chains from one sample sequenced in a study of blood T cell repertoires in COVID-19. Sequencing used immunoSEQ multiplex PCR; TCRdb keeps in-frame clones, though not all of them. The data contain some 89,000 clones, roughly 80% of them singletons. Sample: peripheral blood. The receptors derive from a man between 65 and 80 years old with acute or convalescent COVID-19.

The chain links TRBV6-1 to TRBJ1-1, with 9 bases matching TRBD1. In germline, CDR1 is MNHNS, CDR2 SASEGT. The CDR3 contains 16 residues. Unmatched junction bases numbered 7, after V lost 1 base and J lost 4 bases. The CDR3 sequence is CASSEVGTGWATEAFF. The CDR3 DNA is TGTGCCAGCAGTGAAGTCGGGACAGGGTGGGCCACTGAAGCTTTCTTT.

The CDR3 region is CASSTGQNNQPQHF. The CDR3, as DNA: TGCGCCAGCAGCACGGGACAGAACAATCAGCCCCAGCATTTT. The genes are TRBV5-1 and TRBJ1-5; 7 bases are shared with TRBD1. CDR1 and CDR2 (germline): SGHRS, YFSETQ. V was pared by 4 bases and J by 3 bases, with 4 bases of the junction left unmatched. The CDR3 consists of 14 residues.

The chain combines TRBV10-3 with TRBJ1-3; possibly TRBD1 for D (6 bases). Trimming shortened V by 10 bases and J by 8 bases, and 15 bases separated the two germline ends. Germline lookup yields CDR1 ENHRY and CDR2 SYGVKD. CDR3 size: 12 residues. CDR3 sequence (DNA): TGTGCCAGCCAGACAGGCGAAGACACCATATATTTT. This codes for CASQTGEDTIYF.

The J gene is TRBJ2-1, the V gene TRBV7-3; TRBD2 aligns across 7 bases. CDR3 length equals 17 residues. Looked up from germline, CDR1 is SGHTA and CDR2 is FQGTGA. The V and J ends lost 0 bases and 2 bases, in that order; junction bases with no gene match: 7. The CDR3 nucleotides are TGTGCCAGCAGCTTAACGGGGAGGGGAGGGCCCTACAATGAGCAGTTCTTC. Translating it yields CASSLTGRGGPYNEQFF.

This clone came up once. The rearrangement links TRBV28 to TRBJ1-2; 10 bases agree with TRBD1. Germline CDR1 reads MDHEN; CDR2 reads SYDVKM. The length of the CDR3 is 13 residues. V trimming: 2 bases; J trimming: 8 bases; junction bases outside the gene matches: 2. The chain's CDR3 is CASSLRTGGGYTF. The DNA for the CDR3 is TGTGCCAGCAGTTTACGGACAGGGGGAGGCTACACCTTC.

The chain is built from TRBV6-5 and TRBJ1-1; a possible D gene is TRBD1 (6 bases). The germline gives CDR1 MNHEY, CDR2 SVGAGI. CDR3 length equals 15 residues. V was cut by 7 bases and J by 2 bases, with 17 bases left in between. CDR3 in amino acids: CASTRGSSFNTEAFF. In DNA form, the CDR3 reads TGTGCCAGCACAAGGGGGTCCTCCTTTAACACTGAAGCTTTCTTT.

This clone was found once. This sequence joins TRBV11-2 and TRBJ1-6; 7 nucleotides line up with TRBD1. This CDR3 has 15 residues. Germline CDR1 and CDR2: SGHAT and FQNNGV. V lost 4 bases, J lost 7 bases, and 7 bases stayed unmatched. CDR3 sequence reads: CASSSRQGMNSPLHF. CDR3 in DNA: TGTGCCAGCAGCTCTAGACAGGGAATGAATTCACCCCTCCACTTT. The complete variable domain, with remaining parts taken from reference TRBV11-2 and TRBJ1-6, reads EAGVAQSPRYKIIEKRQSVAFWCNPISGHATLYWYQQILGQGPKLLIQFQNNGVVDDSQLPKDRFSAERLKGVDSTLKIQPAKLEDSAVYLCASSSRQGMNSPLHFGNGTRLTVT.

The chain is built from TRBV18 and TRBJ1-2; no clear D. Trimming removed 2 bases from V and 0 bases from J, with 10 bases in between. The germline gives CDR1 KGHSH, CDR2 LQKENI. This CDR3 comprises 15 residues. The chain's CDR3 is CASSPTSDPNYGYTF. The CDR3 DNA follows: TGTGCCAGCTCACCAACCAGTGATCCTAACTATGGCTACACCTTC.

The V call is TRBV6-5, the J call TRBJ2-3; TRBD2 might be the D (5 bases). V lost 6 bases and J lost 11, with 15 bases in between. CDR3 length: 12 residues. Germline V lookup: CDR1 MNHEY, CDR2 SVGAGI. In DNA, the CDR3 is TGTGCCAGCAGCCCCCCCGGGATGGGGCAGTATTTT. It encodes CASSPPGMGQYF.

In DNA form, the CDR3 reads TGTGCCAGCCAGTTAGGGGGCCCTTGGGATGGCTACACCTTC. This codes for CASQLGGPWDGYTF. V is TRBV13 and J is TRBJ1-2, with 7 bases lining up with TRBD1. Per the germline V gene, CDR1 is PRHDT and CDR2 is FYEKMQ (reference sequence). This CDR3 contains 14 residues. Germline trimming cut 8 bases from V and 6 bases from J; bases unmatched to any gene: 12.